This entry features one T cell receptor (beta chain) sequence. Its target is unknown. This sample was included in a study of T cell responses to AZD1222 COVID-19 vaccine. General observations from the study: Spike was spanned by vaccine-associated CD4 TCRs, which were dominant at 160-218 and 743-854. Unmutated variant regions are reportedly the target of nearly half of TCRs that are spike-specific.

Measured with immunoSEQ multiplex PCR; TCRdb has only the in-frame clones, and not every one. The sample has fewer than 85,000 clones, about 83% seen once; the top ten hold approximately 1.4%. CDR1 is SGHAT, CDR2 FQNNGV, per germline. Trimming removed 0 bases at V and 5 bases at J, with 13 bases between. The CDR3 consists of 15 residues. V usage is TRBV11-2 and J usage is TRBJ2-5; the D gene could be TRBD1 or TRBD2 (7 bases each). The source of this sequence is an adult who received the AZD1222 COVID-19 vaccine. This specimen consisted of peripheral blood, obtained 28 days after the second AZD1222 dose. The CDR3 DNA follows: TGTGCCAGCAGCTTAGATCAGGGGGGGGGTGAGACCCAGTACTTC. This encodes CASSLDQGGGETQYF.